The source of this T cell receptor beta chain is a study of T cell repertoires in cytomegalovirus infection. General observations from the study: Adding up the frequency of public TCR beta families identified people who carried CMV plus the relevant HLA.

The CDR3 runs to 12 residues. The germline CDR1 and CDR2 sequences are ENHRY and SYGVKD. V lost 9 bases and J lost 0; bases outside the gene matches: 1. About this clonotype: Its matching antigen is unknown.

TCRdb reanalysed the reads using MiXCR and keeps one entry per CDR3 protein. The sample has 740,000 or so distinct CDR3 sequences, 35% seen once. The source is a human donor in good health (CMV status not recorded). Some clones in this sample may be carry-over from other donors' samples. The sample was PBMCs. The rearrangement links TRBV10-3 to TRBJ1-1, with 7 bases aligning to TRBD1. DNA of the CDR3: TGTGCCATGGGGACAGTGAACACTGAAGCTTTCTTT. Encoded protein: CAMGTVNTEAFF.